This T cell receptor (beta chain) was captured in a study of response to subunit inactivated influenza vaccine. Findings of the study overall: Authors suggested that a seasonal influenza vaccination recruits few new T cells each time.

V shed 5 bases, J shed 2 bases, and the junction held 4 bases outside the gene matches. The CDR3 is 14 amino acids. Germline CDR1 DFQATT, CDR2 SNEGSKA (reference sequence). Concerning this clonotype: Its antigen is currently unknown.

One entry per CDR3 protein results from TCRdb running MiXCR on the RT-PCR reads. The data show about 520,000 distinct CDR3 sequences, around 7.7% seen once. The V call is TRBV20-1, the J call TRBJ2-7; 12 positions agree with TRBD2. This clonotype was sampled from a man aged 45 to 75 who received an inactivated influenza vaccine. The source material was PBMCs from blood, sampled around 2 years after vaccination. For the CDR3, the DNA is TGCAGTGCTGGGGCTAGCGGGAGGGCCTACGAGCAGTACTTC. As protein: CSAGASGRAYEQYF.